The following is a TCR beta chain sequence with its context. Trimming stripped 5 bases from V and 4 bases from J, with 11 bases between. This CDR3 is built from 14 residues. The germline V gene encodes CDR1 MDHEN and CDR2 SYDVKM. The sample is drawn from a study of T cell changes during pregnancy in multiple sclerosis. The protocol was immunoSEQ multiplex PCR, while the TCRdb copy is restricted to in-frame clones and leaves out a portion. The sample lists approximately 100,000 clones; 90% to 95% were seen once. This rearrangement joins TRBV28 to TRBJ1-4, with no clear D. The receptor comes from a female donor with multiple sclerosis, enrolled in a pregnancy study. This sample comprised peripheral blood, obtained in the third trimester of pregnancy. The CDR3 loop reads CASSHVDYNEKLFF. The CDR3 DNA reads TGTGCCAGCAGTCACGTCGACTATAATGAAAAACTGTTTTTT.